This is a list of T cell receptor beta chains from one sample in a study of T-cell reconstitution after alpha-beta-depleted transplantation in children. TCRdb analysed the PCR reads with MiXCR anew, one entry per CDR3 protein. The table has more than 300,000 distinct CDR3 sequences, roughly 16% seen once; the top ten hold roughly 40%. The sample here was PBMCs, mostly from graft donor cells, taken 360 days after TCRalphabeta/CD19-depleted stem cell transplant. These receptors all stem from a male patient aged 2-15 years who had a stem cell transplant for acute lymphoblastic leukemia, so the T cells may come from the graft donor. Each CDR3 is given with its conserved first and last residue. The D gene is left open where the match is weak. Clone size is shown for a subset of rows, as once, few, many or a class of expanded clone.

size,J,V,D,CDR3,DNA
.,TRBJ2-7,TRBV4-1,.,CASSQRDPFSYEQYF,TGCGCCAGCAGCCAAAGGGACCCTTTCTCCTACGAGCAGTACTTC
.,TRBJ2-4,TRBV28,.,CASSFPDRGNIQYF,TGTGCCAGCAGTTTCCCGGACCGTGGGAACATTCAGTACTTC
few,TRBJ2-6,TRBV6-2/TRBV6-3,.,CASRELPTGANVLTF,TGTGCCAGCAGGGAGCTCCCTACTGGGGCCAACGTCCTGACTTTC
few,TRBJ2-5,TRBV21-1,.,CASSKRNSSETQYF,TGTGCCAGCAGCAAACGGAACAGTTCAGAGACCCAGTACTTC
.,TRBJ2-2,TRBV6-2/TRBV6-3,.,CASSYWGLSGELFF,TGTGCCAGCAGTTACTGGGGACTCTCCGGGGAGCTGTTTTTT
.,TRBJ2-3,TRBV4-3,.,CASSPSWGRDTQYF,TGCGCCAGCAGCCCCTCGTGGGGACGGGATACGCAGTATTTT
.,TRBJ2-7,TRBV10-3,TRBD2,CAISDRTSGNSYEQYF,TGTGCCATCAGTGACCGGACTAGCGGGAATTCTTACGAGCAGTACTTC
.,TRBJ2-3,TRBV2,TRBD1,CASRFPDRSPGDTQYF,TGTGCCAGCAGATTCCCGGACAGGTCCCCAGGGGATACGCAGTATTTT
few,TRBJ2-1,TRBV27,TRBD2,CASSSRLANEQFF,TGTGCCAGCAGTTCCAGACTAGCCAATGAGCAGTTCTTC
.,TRBJ1-2,TRBV27,.,CASSLSTGLRGFNYGYTF,TGTGCCAGCAGTTTATCGACGGGCCTGAGGGGGTTTAACTATGGCTACACCTTC
.,TRBJ1-5,TRBV27,.,CASSLHNNQPQHF,TGTGCCAGCAGTTTACACAACAATCAGCCCCAGCATTTT
few,TRBJ2-3,TRBV20-1,TRBD2,CSAGPGTSGADTQYF,TGCAGTGCTGGACCTGGGACTAGCGGGGCAGATACGCAGTATTTT
.,TRBJ2-7,TRBV12-3/TRBV12-4,.,CASTYAWGHGKSYEQYF,TGTGCCAGCACCTACGCTTGGGGGCATGGCAAGTCCTACGAGCAGTACTTC
few,TRBJ1-2,TRBV30,.,CAWSPGHWFGYTF,TGTGCCTGGAGTCCGGGGCATTGGTTTGGCTACACCTTC
.,TRBJ2-1,TRBV11-1,TRBD2,CASASGRETDNEQFF,TGTGCCAGCGCATCGGGGCGGGAGACGGACAATGAGCAGTTCTTC
.,TRBJ1-4,TRBV15,TRBD1,CATRPTGGHEKLFF,TGTGCCACCCGCCCGACAGGGGGGCATGAAAAACTGTTTTTT
.,TRBJ2-7,TRBV9,TRBD2,CASSVTSGSFYEQYF,TGTGCCAGCAGCGTAACTAGCGGGAGTTTCTACGAGCAGTACTTC
many,TRBJ2-1,TRBV4-3,.,CASSQDGGGNEQFF,TGCGCCAGCAGCCAAGATGGAGGAGGCAATGAGCAGTTCTTC
many,TRBJ2-5,TRBV13,.,CASSSLAKQETQYF,TGTGCCAGCAGCTCGTTAGCGAAACAAGAGACCCAGTACTTC
few,TRBJ2-2,TRBV4-3,TRBD1,CASSQDGGQGVGELFF,TGCGCCAGCAGCCAAGATGGAGGACAGGGCGTCGGGGAGCTGTTTTTT
few,TRBJ2-7,TRBV28,TRBD1,CASSFPSGTAYEQYF,TGTGCCAGCAGTTTCCCATCCGGGACAGCCTACGAGCAGTACTTC
many,TRBJ2-3,TRBV20-1,.,CSAMASGTDTQYF,TGCAGTGCTATGGCTAGCGGCACAGATACGCAGTATTTT
.,TRBJ2-7,TRBV28,.,CASSFRGEHYF,TGTGCCAGCAGTTTCCGTGGCGAGCATTACTTC
few,TRBJ2-2,TRBV11-3,TRBD2,CASSWTSASTGELFF,TGTGCCAGCAGCTGGACTAGCGCGAGCACCGGGGAGCTGTTTTTT
.,TRBJ1-1,TRBV4-1,.,CASSQERSQSGTRTFF,TGCGCCAGCAGCCAAGAAAGGAGTCAGTCCGGGACTCGGACTTTCTTT
many,TRBJ2-1,TRBV28,.,CASSFGYYNEQFF,TGTGCCAGCAGTTTCGGCTATTACAATGAGCAGTTCTTC
.,TRBJ2-1,TRBV12-3/TRBV12-4,TRBD2,CATPGGRISYNEQFF,TGTGCCACCCCGGGGGGGAGAATCTCCTACAATGAGCAGTTCTTC